These 9 T cell receptor beta chains were sequenced from one sample in a study of regulatory T cells in long-lasting Graves disease. The time point here: newly diagnosed GD, antithyroid drugs for less than 3 months. PBMC RNA was the source of the TCR library. Investigators prepared the TCR beta libraries by applying iRepertoire HTBI primers and Arm-PCR of CDR3 regions. TCRdb re-called the multiplex PCR reads with MiXCR, one entry per CDR3 protein. The table records 440,000 or so distinct CDR3 sequences, over 15% of them present only once. The sample was also linked to a second study, of T cells in Graves' hyperthyroidism and ophthalmopathy.

The sample here was peripheral blood mononuclear cells (PBMCs), taken at new diagnosis, from a patient treated with antithyroid drugs. The receptors derive from a woman in her 30s with Graves disease.

This clonotype showed up just a few times. The CDR3 is CASSARQGLSYEQYF. The CDR3 bases are TGTGCCAGTAGTGCCCGGCAGGGACTCTCCTACGAGCAGTACTTC. This chain links TRBV19 with TRBJ2-7; TRBD2 might be the D (6 bases). Trimming left V 5 bases short and J 0 bases short, with 14 bases between. CDR3 size: 15 residues. In germline, CDR1 is LNHDA, CDR2 SQIVND (reference sequence).

The sample holds many counts of this clonotype. This chain connects TRBV5-6 to TRBJ1-2; no clear D gene. CDR3 size: 14 residues. The V gene's germline CDR1 is SGHDT and CDR2 YYEEEE. The V and J ends lost 0 bases and 4 bases respectively, with 10 bases between them. The CDR3 region is CASSLGSYPYGYTF. CDR3 DNA sequence: TGTGCCAGCAGCTTGGGGTCTTACCCCTATGGCTACACCTTC. The whole variable domain, filled in from reference TRBV5-6 and TRBJ1-2, reads DAGVTQSPTHLIKTRGQQVTLRCSPKSGHDTVSWYQQALGQGPQFIFQYYEEEERQRGNFPDRFSGHQFPNYSSELNVNALLLGDSALYLCASSLGSYPYGYTFGSGTRLTVV.

The V and J genes are TRBV12-3 or TRBV12-4 and TRBJ2-7; weak D call: TRBD1 (6 bases). Trimming stripped 1 base from V and 4 bases from J, with 14 bases between. The CDR3 is 15 residues long. The CDR3 bases are TGTGCCAGCAGTTTAGGAGCAGGGGCGTCTTACGAGCAGTACTTC. It is translated as CASSLGAGASYEQYF.

This clonotype was counted ten times or more. The chain links TRBV7-9 to TRBJ1-2; D possibly corresponds to TRBD1 (5 bases). Germline-derived CDR1 and CDR2 are SEHNR and FQNEAQ (reference sequence). This CDR3 has 15 amino acids. Trimming removed 6 bases from V and 0 bases from J, with 14 bases in between. The CDR3: CASSYGGGANYGYTF. The CDR3 DNA reads as TGTGCCAGCAGTTACGGCGGGGGAGCTAACTATGGCTACACCTTC.

This clonotype occurred a few times. This rearrangement joins TRBV24-1 to TRBJ2-3, with D possibly TRBD1 on 6 matching bases. V was trimmed by 3 bases and J by 2 bases, leaving 11 bases between them. The CDR3 is made up of 15 amino acids. The germline V gene has CDR1 KGHDR and CDR2 SFDVKD. DNA for the CDR3: TGTGCCACCAGTGATACCGGGACAAACACAGATACGCAGTATTTT. The encoded protein is CATSDTGTNTDTQYF.

The chain joins TRBV5-1 to TRBJ2-6; maybe TRBD1 (6 bases). This CDR3 contains 18 residues. Trimming stripped 2 bases from V and 0 bases from J, with 15 bases between. CDR1 is SGHRS and CDR2 is YFSETQ in the germline V gene. Here the CDR3 reads CASSLYTGLNSGANVLTF. The CDR3 bases are TGCGCCAGCAGCTTATACACAGGGCTTAACTCTGGGGCCAACGTCCTGACTTTC.

This clonotype was picked up a small number of times. The chain links TRBV6-2 or TRBV6-3 to TRBJ2-6; 7 bases line up with TRBD1. Germline assignment: CDR1 MNHEY and CDR2 SVGEGT. The V segment lost 2 bases and the J segment 1 base; nucleotides outside the gene matches: 8. The CDR3 spans 18 residues. The CDR3 spells CASSYMRTGRSGANVLTF. The DNA for the CDR3 is TGTGCCAGCAGTTACATGAGGACAGGAAGATCTGGGGCCAACGTCCTGACTTTC.

This clonotype was recorded many times. V gene TRBV11-2 combines with J gene TRBJ1-4, with D maybe TRBD1 (6 bases). Looked up from germline, CDR1 is SGHAT and CDR2 is FQNNGV. The germline V and J ends were trimmed by 5 bases and 0 bases, with 13 bases remaining between them. CDR3 size: 16 residues. CDR3 residues: CASSTRRTATNEKLFF. In nucleotides, the CDR3 is TGTGCCAGCAGCACCAGACGGACAGCAACTAATGAAAAACTGTTTTTT.

V gene TRBV10-2 combines with J gene TRBJ2-7; 12 nucleotides agree with TRBD2. After removal of 1 base from V and 3 bases from J, the junction contained 7 bases not matched to a gene. CDR1 and CDR2 (germline): WSHSY, SAAADI. The CDR3 length is 17 residues. The DNA of the CDR3 is TGCGCCAGCAGTGAGTGGCTAGCGGGAGGGCCTTACTACGAGCAGTACTTC. This sequence encodes CASSEWLAGGPYYEQYF.